This T cell receptor (beta chain) is from a study of cytomegalovirus exposure and HLA in healthy donors. Notes on the study in general: Usually a TCR sequence was rare, but some public TCRs were found in many donors.

TCRdb's copy holds only in-frame clones and misses some; the assay was immunoSEQ multiplex PCR. Of more than 100,000 clones listed, more than 75% are singletons. The V gene end was trimmed by 1 base and the J gene end by 3 bases; junction bases not matched to a gene: 6. The CDR3 consists of 16 residues. Germline loops: CDR1 SGHNT, CDR2 YYREEE (reference sequence). This clone was recorded a few times. Its antigen is as yet unknown. The rearrangement joins TRBV5-4 to TRBJ2-3, with 9 bases that match TRBD2. Sequencing was done on a sample of PBMCs. The sequence was collected from a woman between 18 and 29 years old in good health and CMV-seropositive. DNA of the CDR3: TGTGCCAGCAGCTTGAGCGGGGGGAGGAGAACAGATACGCAGTATTTT. Translated: CASSLSGGRRTDTQYF.